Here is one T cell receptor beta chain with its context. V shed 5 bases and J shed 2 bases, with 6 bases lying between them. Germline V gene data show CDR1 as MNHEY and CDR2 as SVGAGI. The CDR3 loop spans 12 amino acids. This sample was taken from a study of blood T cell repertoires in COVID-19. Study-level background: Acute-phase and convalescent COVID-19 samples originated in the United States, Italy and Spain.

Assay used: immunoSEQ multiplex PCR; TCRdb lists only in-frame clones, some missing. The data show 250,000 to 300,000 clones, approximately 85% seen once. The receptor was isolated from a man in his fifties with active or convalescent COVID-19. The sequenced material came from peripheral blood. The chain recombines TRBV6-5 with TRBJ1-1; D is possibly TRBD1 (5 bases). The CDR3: CASSRGNTEAFF. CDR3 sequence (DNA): TGTGCCAGCAGTAGGGGTAACACTGAAGCTTTCTTT.